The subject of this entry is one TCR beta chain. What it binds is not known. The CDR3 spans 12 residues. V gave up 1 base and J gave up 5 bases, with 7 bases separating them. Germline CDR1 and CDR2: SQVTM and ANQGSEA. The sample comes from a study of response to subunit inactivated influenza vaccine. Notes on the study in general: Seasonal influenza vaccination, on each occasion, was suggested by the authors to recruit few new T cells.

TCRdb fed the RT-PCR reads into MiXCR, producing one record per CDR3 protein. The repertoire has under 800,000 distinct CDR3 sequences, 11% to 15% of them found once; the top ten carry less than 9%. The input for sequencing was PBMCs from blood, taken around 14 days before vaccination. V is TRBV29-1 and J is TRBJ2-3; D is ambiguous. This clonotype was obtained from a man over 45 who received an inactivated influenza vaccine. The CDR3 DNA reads TGCAGCGTTGAAGCCCCGGGAGATACGCAGTATTTT. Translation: CSVEAPGDTQYF.